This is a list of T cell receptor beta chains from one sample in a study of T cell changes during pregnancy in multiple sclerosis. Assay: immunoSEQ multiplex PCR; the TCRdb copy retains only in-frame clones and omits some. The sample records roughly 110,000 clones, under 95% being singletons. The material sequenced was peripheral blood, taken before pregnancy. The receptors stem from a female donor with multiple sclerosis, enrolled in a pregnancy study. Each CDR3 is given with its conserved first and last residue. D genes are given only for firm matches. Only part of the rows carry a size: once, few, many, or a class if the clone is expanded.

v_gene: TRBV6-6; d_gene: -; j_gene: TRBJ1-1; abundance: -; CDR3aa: CASRSGLGNTEAFF; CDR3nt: TGTGCCAGCAGATCAGGGTTAGGGAACACTGAAGCTTTCTTT
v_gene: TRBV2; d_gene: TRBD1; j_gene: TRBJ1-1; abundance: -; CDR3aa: CASSDRGITEAFF; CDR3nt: TGTGCCAGCAGCGACAGGGGGATAACTGAAGCTTTCTTT
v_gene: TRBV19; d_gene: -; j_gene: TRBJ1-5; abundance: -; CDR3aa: CASSMRNSNQPQHF; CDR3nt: TGTGCCAGTAGTATGAGAAATAGCAATCAGCCCCAGCATTTT
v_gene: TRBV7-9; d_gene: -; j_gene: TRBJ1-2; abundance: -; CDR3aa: CASSYGRGDYGYTF; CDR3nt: TGTGCCAGCAGCTACGGACGGGGGGACTATGGCTACACCTTC
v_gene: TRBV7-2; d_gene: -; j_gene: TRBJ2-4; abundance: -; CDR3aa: CASSRQGNIQYF; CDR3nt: TGTGCCAGCAGCCGGCAGGGGAACATTCAGTACTTC
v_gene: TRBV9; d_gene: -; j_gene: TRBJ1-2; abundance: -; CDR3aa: CASSVGRGGGGYTF; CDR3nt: TGTGCCAGCAGCGTCGGCCGCGGGGGTGGAGGCTACACCTTC
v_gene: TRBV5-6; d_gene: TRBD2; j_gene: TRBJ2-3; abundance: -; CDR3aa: CASSPGLAESDTQYF; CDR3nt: TGTGCCAGCAGCCCCGGACTAGCGGAATCAGATACGCAGTATTTT
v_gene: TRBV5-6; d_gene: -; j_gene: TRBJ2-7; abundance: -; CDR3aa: CASSPPGTYEQYF; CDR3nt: TGTGCCAGCAGTCCTCCGGGGACATACGAGCAGTACTTC
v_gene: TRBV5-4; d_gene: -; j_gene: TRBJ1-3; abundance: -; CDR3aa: CASSLGDRGNTIYF; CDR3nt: TGTGCCAGCAGCTTGGGTGACAGGGGAAACACCATATATTTT
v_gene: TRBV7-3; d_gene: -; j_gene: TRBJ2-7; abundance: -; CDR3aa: CASSKSGRDEQYF; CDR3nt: TGTGCCAGCAGCAAATCTGGGCGAGACGAGCAGTACTTC
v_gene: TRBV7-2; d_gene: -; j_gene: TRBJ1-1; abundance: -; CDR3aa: CASSPGHGNTEAFF; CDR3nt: TGTGCCAGCAGCCCGGGACACGGGAACACTGAAGCTTTCTTT
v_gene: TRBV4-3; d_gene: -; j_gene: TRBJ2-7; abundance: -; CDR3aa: CASSQGSGSYEQYF; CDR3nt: TGCGCCAGCAGCCAAGGCTCAGGCTCCTACGAGCAGTACTTC
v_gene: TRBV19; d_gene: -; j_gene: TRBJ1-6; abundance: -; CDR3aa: CASSIVGAANSPLHF; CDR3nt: TGTGCCAGTAGTATAGTAGGGGCGGCGAATTCACCCCTCCACTTT
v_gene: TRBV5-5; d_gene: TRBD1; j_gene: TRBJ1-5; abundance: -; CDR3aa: CASSRQGEGNQPQHF; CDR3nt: TGTGCCAGCAGCCGACAGGGCGAAGGCAATCAGCCCCAGCATTTT
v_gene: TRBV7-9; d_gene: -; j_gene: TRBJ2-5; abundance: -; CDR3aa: CASSSLQQETQYF; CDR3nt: TGTGCCAGCAGCTCCCTCCAGCAAGAGACCCAGTACTTC
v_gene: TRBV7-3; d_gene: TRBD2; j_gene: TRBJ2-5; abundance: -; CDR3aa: CASSLGLAGRETQYF; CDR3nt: TGTGCCAGCAGCTTGGGACTAGCGGGAAGGGAGACCCAGTACTTC
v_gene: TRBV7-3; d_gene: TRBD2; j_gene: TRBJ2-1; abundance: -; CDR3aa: CASSWGGGTNYNEQFF; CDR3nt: TGTGCCAGCAGCTGGGGCGGGGGGACTAACTACAATGAGCAGTTCTTC
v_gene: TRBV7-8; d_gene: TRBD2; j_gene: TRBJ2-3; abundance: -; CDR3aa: CASSLGTSGYRDTQYF; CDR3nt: TGTGCCAGCAGCTTAGGGACTAGCGGGTACAGGGATACGCAGTATTTT
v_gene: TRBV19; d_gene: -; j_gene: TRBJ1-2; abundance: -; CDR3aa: CASSGQGGVSNYGYTF; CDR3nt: TGTGCCAGTAGTGGGCAAGGCGGGGTTTCTAACTATGGCTACACCTTC
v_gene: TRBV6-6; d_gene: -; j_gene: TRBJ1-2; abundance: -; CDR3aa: CASSYSRQGDGYTF; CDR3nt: TGTGCCAGCAGTTACTCGCGCCAGGGTGATGGCTACACCTTC
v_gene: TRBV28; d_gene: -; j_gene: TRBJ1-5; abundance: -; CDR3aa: CASTSTLPQPQHF; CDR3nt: TGTGCCAGCACATCGACATTGCCTCAGCCCCAGCATTTT
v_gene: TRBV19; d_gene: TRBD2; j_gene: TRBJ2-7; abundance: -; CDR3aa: CASSMLSSGGAFYEQYF; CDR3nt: TGTGCCAGTAGTATGCTCTCTAGCGGGGGAGCCTTCTACGAGCAGTACTTC
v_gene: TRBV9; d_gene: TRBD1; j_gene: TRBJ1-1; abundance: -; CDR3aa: CASSAWDRGGPGTEAFF; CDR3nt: TGTGCCAGCAGCGCATGGGACAGGGGAGGCCCGGGCACTGAAGCTTTCTTT
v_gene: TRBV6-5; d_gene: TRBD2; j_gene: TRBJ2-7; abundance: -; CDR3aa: CASSRLAGSYEQYF; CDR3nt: TGTGCCAGCAGCCGACTAGCCGGATCCTACGAGCAGTACTTC
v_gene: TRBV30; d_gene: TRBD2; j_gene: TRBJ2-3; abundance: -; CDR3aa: CAWRALAGDVDTQYF; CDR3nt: TGTGCCTGGAGGGCACTAGCGGGAGACGTCGATACGCAGTATTTT
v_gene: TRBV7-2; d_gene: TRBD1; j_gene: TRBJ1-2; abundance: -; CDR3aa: CASSLGDRTGGYTF; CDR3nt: TGTGCCAGCAGCTTAGGGGACAGAACGGGTGGCTACACCTTC
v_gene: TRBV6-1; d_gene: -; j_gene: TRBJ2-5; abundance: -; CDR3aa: CASSEWHMYQETQYF; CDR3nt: TGTGCCAGCAGTGAATGGCACATGTACCAAGAGACCCAGTACTTC
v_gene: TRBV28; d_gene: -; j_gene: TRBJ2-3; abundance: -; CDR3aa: CASNKYEIRGSTDTQYF; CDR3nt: TGTGCCAGCAACAAGTACGAGATTAGGGGAAGCACAGATACGCAGTATTTT
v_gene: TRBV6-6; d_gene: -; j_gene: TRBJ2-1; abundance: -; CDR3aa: CASSYGQREFF; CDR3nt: TGTGCCAGCAGTTACGGACAACGGGAGTTCTTC
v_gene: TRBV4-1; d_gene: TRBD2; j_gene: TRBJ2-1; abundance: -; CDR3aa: CASSQGGTSYNEQFF; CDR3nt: TGCGCCAGCAGCCAAGGCGGGACTAGCTACAATGAGCAGTTCTTC
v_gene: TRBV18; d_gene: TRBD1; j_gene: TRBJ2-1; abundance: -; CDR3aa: CASSPGQGVYNEQFF; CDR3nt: TGTGCCAGCTCACCCGGTCAGGGGGTCTACAATGAGCAGTTCTTC
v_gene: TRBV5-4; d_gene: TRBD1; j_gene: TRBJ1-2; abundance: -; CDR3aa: CASSRGQGEGYTF; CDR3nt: TGTGCCAGCAGCCGAGGACAGGGCGAGGGCTACACCTTC
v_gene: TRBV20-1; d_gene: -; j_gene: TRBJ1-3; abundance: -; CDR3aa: CSATIGNTIYF; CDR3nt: TGCAGTGCTACCATCGGAAACACCATATATTTT
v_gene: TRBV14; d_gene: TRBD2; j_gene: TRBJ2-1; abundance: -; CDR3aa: CASSQFASGRAYNEQFF; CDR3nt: TGTGCCAGCAGCCAATTTGCTAGCGGGAGGGCCTACAATGAGCAGTTCTTC
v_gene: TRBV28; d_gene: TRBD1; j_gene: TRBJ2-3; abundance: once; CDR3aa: CASSSTGSGTDTQYF; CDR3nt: TGTGCCAGCAGTTCGACAGGGTCGGGCACAGATACGCAGTATTTT
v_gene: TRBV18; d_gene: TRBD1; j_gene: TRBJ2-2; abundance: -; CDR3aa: CASSRRTGGNTGELFF; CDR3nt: TGTGCCAGCTCACGTCGGACAGGGGGGAACACCGGGGAGCTGTTTTTT
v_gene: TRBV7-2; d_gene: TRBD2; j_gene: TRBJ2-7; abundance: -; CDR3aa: CASSSRTSGDRYEQYF; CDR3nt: TGTGCCAGCAGCTCGCGGACTAGCGGGGACCGCTACGAGCAGTACTTC
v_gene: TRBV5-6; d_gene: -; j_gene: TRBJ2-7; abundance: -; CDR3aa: CASSLNRNYEQYF; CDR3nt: TGTGCCAGCAGCTTGAACAGAAACTACGAGCAGTACTTC
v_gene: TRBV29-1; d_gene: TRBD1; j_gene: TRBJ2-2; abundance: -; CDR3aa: CSATDLTGGTGELFF; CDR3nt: TGCAGCGCGACGGACCTCACAGGGGGCACCGGGGAGCTGTTTTTT
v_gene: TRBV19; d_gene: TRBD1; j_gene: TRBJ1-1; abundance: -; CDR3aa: CASMSDRLNTEAFF; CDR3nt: TGTGCCAGTATGTCGGACAGGCTGAACACTGAAGCTTTCTTT
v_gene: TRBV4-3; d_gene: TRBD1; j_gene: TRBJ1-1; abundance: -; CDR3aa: CASSLDRGGTEAFF; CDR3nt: TGCGCCAGCAGCCTGGACAGGGGAGGCACTGAAGCTTTCTTT